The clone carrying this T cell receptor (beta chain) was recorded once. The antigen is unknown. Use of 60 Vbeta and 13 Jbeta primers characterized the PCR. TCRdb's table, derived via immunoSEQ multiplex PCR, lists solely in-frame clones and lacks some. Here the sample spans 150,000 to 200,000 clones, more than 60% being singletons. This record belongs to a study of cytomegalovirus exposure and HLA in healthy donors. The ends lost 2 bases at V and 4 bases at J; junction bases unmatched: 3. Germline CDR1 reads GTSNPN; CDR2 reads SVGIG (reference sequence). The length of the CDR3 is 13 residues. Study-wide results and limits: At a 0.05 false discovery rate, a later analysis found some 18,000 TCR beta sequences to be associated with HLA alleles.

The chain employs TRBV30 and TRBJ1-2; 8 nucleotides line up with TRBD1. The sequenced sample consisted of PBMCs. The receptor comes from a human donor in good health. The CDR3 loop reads CAWSRTGGYGYTF. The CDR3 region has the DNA TGTGCCTGGAGTCGAACAGGGGGCTATGGCTACACCTTC.